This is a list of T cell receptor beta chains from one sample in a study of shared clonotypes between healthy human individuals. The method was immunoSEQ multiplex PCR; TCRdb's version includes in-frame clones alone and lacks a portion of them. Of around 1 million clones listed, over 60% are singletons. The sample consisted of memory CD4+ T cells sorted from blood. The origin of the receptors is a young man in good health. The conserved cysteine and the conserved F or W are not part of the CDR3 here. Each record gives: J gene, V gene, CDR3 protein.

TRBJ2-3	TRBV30	AWSDKDTQY
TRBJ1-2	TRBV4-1	ASSQERGGYT
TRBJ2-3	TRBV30	ASRATDTQY
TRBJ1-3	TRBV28	ASRSPTYSGNTIY
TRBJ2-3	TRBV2	ASSMMVGTDTQY
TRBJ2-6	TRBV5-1	ASSFQGAGGANVLT
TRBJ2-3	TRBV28	ATLNSAGTDTQY
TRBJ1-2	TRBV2	ASSEGGKQSDVNYGYT
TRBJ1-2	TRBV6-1	ASRTSLNYGYT
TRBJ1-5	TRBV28	ASSRTPQPQH
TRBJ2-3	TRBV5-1	ASSLDVGSADTQY
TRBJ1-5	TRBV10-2	ASRGQALNQPQH
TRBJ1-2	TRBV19	ASSITDNYGYT
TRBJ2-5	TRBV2	ATTGGEQETQY
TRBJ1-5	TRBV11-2	ASSFSDGSNQPQH
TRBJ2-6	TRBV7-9	ASSLVGPGANVLT
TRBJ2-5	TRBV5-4	ASSLAPVETQY
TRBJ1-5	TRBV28	ASRQGSQPQH
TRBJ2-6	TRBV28	ASITGTGGANVLT
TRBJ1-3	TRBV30	AWRRDRGLSGNTIY
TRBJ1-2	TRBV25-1	ASSATSGTGSYGYT
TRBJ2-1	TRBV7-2	ASSLVREAPEQF
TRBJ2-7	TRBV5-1	ASSSTGYEQY
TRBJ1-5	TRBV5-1	ASSLGGRGSNQPQH
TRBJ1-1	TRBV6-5	ASSYRGQGTEAF
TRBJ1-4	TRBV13	ASSYSGTGIEKLF
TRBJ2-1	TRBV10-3	AISLLDEQF
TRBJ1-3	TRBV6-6	ASRLGQGNTIY
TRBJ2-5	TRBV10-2	ASRPTSGGPQETQY
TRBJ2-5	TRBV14	ASSPPRTTAQYQETQY
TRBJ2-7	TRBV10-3	AIHHYEQY
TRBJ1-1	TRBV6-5	ASSSPGGRTLDEAF
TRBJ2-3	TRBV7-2	ASSLDQHRSTDTQY
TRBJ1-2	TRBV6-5	ASSYSTDLNGYT
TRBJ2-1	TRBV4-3	ASSQGGRGDDEQF
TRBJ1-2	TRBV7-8	ASSFSAQGTYGYT
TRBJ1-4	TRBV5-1	ASSFAGAGEKLF
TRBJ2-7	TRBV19	ASSPTRTGEQY
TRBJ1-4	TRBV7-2	ASSFGGKYEKLF
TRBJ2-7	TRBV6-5	ASRRMTAGMYEQY
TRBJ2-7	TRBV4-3	ASSQEGPSYEQY
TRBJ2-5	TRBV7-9	ASSEDRGQETQY
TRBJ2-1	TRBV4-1	ASSQDGLAWGEQF
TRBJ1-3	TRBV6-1	ASSEIQGQGYGNTIY
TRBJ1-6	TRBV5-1	ASSLTTGPIPPLH